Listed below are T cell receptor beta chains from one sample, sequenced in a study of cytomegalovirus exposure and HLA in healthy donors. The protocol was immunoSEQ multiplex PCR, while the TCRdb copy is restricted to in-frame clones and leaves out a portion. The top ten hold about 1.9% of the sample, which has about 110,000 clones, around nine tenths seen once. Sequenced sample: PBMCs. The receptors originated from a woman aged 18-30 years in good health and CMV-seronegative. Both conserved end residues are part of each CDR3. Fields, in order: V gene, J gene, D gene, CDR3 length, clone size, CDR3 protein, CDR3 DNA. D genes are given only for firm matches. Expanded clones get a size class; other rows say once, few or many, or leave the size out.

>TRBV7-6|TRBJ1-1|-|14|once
CASSFQGPGTEAFF
TGTGCCAGCAGCTTCCAGGGGCCGGGAACTGAAGCTTTCTTT
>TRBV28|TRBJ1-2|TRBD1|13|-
CASKTGGYYGYTF
TGTGCCAGCAAGACAGGGGGTTACTATGGCTACACCTTC
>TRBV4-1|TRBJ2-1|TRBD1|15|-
CASRPVDRVNNEQFF
TGCGCCAGCAGACCCGTTGACAGGGTGAACAATGAGCAGTTCTTC
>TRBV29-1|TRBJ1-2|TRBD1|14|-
CSVEWQGERNGYTF
TGCAGCGTTGAGTGGCAGGGGGAACGAAATGGCTACACCTTC
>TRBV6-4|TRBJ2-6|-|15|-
CASSDSRGGANVLTF
TGTGCCAGCAGTGACTCGAGAGGTGGGGCCAACGTCCTGACTTTC
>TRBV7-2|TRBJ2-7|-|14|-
CASSLSPGPYEQYF
TGTGCCAGCAGCTTATCGCCAGGCCCCTACGAGCAGTACTTC
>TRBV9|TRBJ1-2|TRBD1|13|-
CASSRGTGAGYTF
TGTGCCAGCAGCAGAGGGACAGGGGCGGGCTACACCTTC
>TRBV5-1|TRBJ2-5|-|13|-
CASSLAPEETQYF
TGCGCCAGCAGCTTGGCGCCAGAAGAGACCCAGTACTTC
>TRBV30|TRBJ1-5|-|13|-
CAWSVRENQPQHF
TGTGCCTGGAGTGTGAGGGAAAATCAGCCCCAGCATTTT
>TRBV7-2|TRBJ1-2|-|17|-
CASSLAPSTGIDYGYTF
TGTGCCAGCAGCTTAGCCCCCTCTACAGGAATCGATTATGGCTACACCTTC
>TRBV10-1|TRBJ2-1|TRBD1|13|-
CASSEGGGNEQFF
TGCGCCAGCAGTGAAGGGGGCGGGAATGAGCAGTTCTTC
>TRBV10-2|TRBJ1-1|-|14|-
CASSEGQLNTEAFF
TGCGCCAGCAGTGAAGGACAGCTGAACACTGAAGCTTTCTTT
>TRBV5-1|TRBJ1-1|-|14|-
CASSVTGTWTEAFF
TGCGCCAGCAGCGTTACAGGGACCTGGACTGAAGCTTTCTTT
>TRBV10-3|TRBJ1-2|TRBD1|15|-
CAISIRADRAYGYTF
TGTGCCATCAGTATTCGGGCCGACAGGGCCTATGGCTACACCTTC